This T cell receptor (beta chain) was identified in a study of T cells in Graves' hyperthyroidism and ophthalmopathy. RNA transcripts provided the source from which TCR beta CDR3 regions were amplified. First-round RT-PCR of the TCR CDR3 relied on the HTBI primer set. From the multiplex PCR reads, TCRdb called clonotypes with MiXCR, one entry per CDR3 protein. This sample carries 530,000 or so distinct CDR3 sequences, under 60% of them seen once, and the ten largest clones take around 7.7%. CDR3 length: 17 amino acids. Germline values: CDR1 SGHNT, CDR2 YENEEA. V trimming: 4 bases; J trimming: 4 bases; junction bases outside the gene matches: 13. Subjects aged 18 to 65 presented with newly diagnosed hyperthyroidism of less than 2 months' duration. Orbital computed tomography and thyroid ultrasound, together with serum TRAb and thyroxine and clinical symptoms, were used for diagnoses. This clonotype was detected ten times or more.

The receptor was derived from a woman aged 18-29 years with Graves' hyperthyroidism. Material for sequencing was peripheral blood or thyroid tissue (not recorded which). The chain uses TRBV11-3 and TRBJ1-1, with 9 bases matching TRBD1. The chain's CDR3 is CASSSDVIGQGFTEAFF. The CDR3 DNA follows: TGTGCCAGCAGCTCCGATGTTATCGGACAGGGGTTCACTGAAGCTTTCTTT. Variable domain in full (rest from reference TRBV11-3 and TRBJ1-1): EAGVVQSPRYKIIEKKQPVAFWCNPISGHNTLYWYLQNLGQGPELLIRYENEEAVDDSQLPKDRFSAERLKGVDSTLKIQPAELGDSAVYLCASSSDVIGQGFTEAFFGQGTRLTVV.